This T cell receptor (beta chain) was sequenced in a study of T cells in Graves' hyperthyroidism and ophthalmopathy. Exclusion of patients followed from uncontrolled infection, other autoimmune disease, pregnancy or lactation. Orbital computed tomography and thyroid ultrasound, together with serum TRAb and thyroxine and clinical symptoms, were used for diagnoses. This clonotype has more than one count but fewer than ten. Amplification targeted TCR beta CDR3 regions from RNA transcripts. Carried out on the TCR CDR3, a first-round RT-PCR used the HTBI primer set. Via MiXCR, TCRdb re-called the multiplex PCR reads, giving one row per CDR3 protein. The sample lists 400,000 to 600,000 distinct CDR3 sequences; about 16% were seen once. This receptor was identified in a woman aged 30 to 39 with Graves' ophthalmopathy. The sequenced sample consisted of blood.

The CDR3 is CASSVFDKSGGYGYTF. DNA for the CDR3: TGTGCCAGCAGCGTTTTCGACAAATCAGGAGGGTATGGCTACACCTTC. The genes are TRBV9 and TRBJ1-2; D is unresolved. Trimming left V 2 bases short and J 5 bases short, with 19 bases between. The CDR3 is made up of 16 amino acids. In germline, CDR1 is SGDLS, CDR2 YYNGEE. The whole variable domain, remainder taken from reference TRBV9 and TRBJ1-2, is DSGVTQTPKHLITATGQRVTLRCSPRSGDLSVYWYQQSLDQGLQFLIQYYNGEERAKGNILERFSAQQFPDLHSELNLSSLELGDSALYFCASSVFDKSGGYGYTFGSGTRLTVV.